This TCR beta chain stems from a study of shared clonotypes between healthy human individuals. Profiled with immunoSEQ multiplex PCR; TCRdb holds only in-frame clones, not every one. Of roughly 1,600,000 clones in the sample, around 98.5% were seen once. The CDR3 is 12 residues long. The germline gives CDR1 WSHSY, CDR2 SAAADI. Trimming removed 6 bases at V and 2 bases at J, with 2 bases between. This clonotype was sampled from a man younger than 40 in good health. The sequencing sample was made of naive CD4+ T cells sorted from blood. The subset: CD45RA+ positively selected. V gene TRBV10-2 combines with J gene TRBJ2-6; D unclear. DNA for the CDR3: TGCGCCAGCAGGGCTGGGGCCAACGTCCTGACTTTC. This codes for CASRAGANVLTF.